The 13 T cell receptor beta chains reported below all come from one sample, sequenced in a study of blood T cell repertoires in COVID-19. Assay used: immunoSEQ multiplex PCR; TCRdb lists only in-frame clones, some missing. This table holds a few hundred thousand clones, approximately 85% found once. The sequenced sample was peripheral blood. These receptors were collected from a human donor with COVID-19, enrolled during active disease. The donor label of this sample is uncertain.

This clone has just a few counts. This chain joins TRBV28 and TRBJ1-5, with TRBD1 as a possible D gene (5 bases). With 5 bases removed from V and 0 bases from J, the gap between germline ends came to 11 bases. Germline CDR1 is MDHEN and CDR2 is SYDVKM. The length of the CDR3 is 15 residues. CDR3 DNA sequence: TGTGCCAGCAGTCTCGCAGGGAATAGCAATCAGCCCCAGCATTTT. Encoded protein: CASSLAGNSNQPQHF.

The chain is built from TRBV6-5 and TRBJ2-3, with 9 bases matching TRBD2. Trimming removed 6 bases from V and 1 base from J; junction bases left unmatched: 5. The CDR3 is 15 residues long. Germline V CDR1 and CDR2: MNHEY, SVGAGI. CDR3 residues: CASSLAGIGTDTQYF. The CDR3 bases are TGTGCCAGCAGCCTAGCGGGAATTGGCACAGATACGCAGTATTTT.

The gene calls are TRBV30 and TRBJ1-4, with D unclear. Trimming took off 2 bases at V and 7 bases at J, with 11 bases between the two ends. The CDR3 is 13 residues long. Looked up from germline, CDR1 is GTSNPN and CDR2 is SVGIG (reference sequence). CDR3 residues: CAWSLHKSEKLFF. CDR3 in DNA: TGTGCCTGGAGTCTCCATAAGAGTGAAAAACTGTTTTTT.

This rearrangement joins TRBV19 to TRBJ1-1; D is uncertain. V was clipped by 3 bases and J by 4 bases, with 9 bases between them. CDR1 and CDR2 from the germline V gene are LNHDA and SQIVND (reference sequence). This CDR3 comprises 13 residues. CDR3 coding DNA: TGTGCCAGTAGTATGAGGGCCCTCACTGAAGCTTTCTTT. Translating it yields CASSMRALTEAFF.

V is TRBV12-3 or TRBV12-4 and J is TRBJ1-2; 7 nucleotides match TRBD1. The V and J ends lost 6 bases and 7 bases, in that order; junction bases with no gene match: 8. The CDR3 runs to 13 residues. This CDR3 reads CASSALGTAGYTF. CDR3 sequence (DNA): TGTGCCAGCAGCGCACTTGGGACAGCTGGCTACACCTTC.

The chain recombines TRBV19 with TRBJ1-5, with 7 bases identical to TRBD1. J gave up 6 bases and V 5 bases, and 7 bases lay outside the gene matches. The germline V gene encodes CDR1 LNHDA and CDR2 SQIVND (reference sequence). CDR3 length: 14 residues. The CDR3 bases are TGTGCCAGTAGTCCGCAGGGGGTGGGTCAGCCCCAGCATTTT. Translating gives CASSPQGVGQPQHF.

The chain joins TRBV29-1 to TRBJ1-1, with 10 bases identical to TRBD1. CDR3 size: 12 residues. J lost 11 bases, V lost 7 bases, and 10 bases had no gene match. Germline-derived CDR1 and CDR2 are SQVTM and ANQGSEA. The CDR3 protein is CSGKRQGAAAFF. The CDR3 region has the DNA TGCAGCGGGAAAAGACAGGGGGCCGCTGCTTTCTTT.

This chain connects TRBV6-5 to TRBJ1-4; D call uncertain. Germline CDR1 reads MNHEY; CDR2 reads SVGAGI. V was cut by 0 bases and J by 8 bases, with 10 bases left in between. This CDR3 has 14 amino acids. The CDR3 nucleotides are TGTGCCAGCAGTTACTCAGTGGGAGACGAAAAACTGTTTTTT. Its protein is CASSYSVGDEKLFF.

This clone occurred a few times. The chain carries TRBV7-9 and TRBJ2-2; 8 positions agree with TRBD2. This CDR3 is 14 amino acids long. V shed 6 bases and J 4 bases; nucleotides not matched to a gene: 4. The germline gives CDR1 SEHNR, CDR2 FQNEAQ (reference sequence). The CDR3 sequence is CASRIAGPTGELFF. CDR3 DNA sequence: TGTGCCAGCAGGATAGCGGGACCCACCGGGGAGCTGTTTTTT.

This chain links TRBV18 with TRBJ2-7; D is uncertain. Looked up from germline, CDR1 is KGHSH and CDR2 is LQKENI. The CDR3 has 13 residues. V was clipped by 2 bases and J by 3 bases, with 8 bases between them. CDR3 loop: CASSPDQYYEQYF. CDR3 DNA: TGTGCCAGCTCACCAGATCAGTACTACGAGCAGTACTTC. Using reference TRBV18 and TRBJ2-7 for the parts outside the CDR3, the full variable domain is NAGVMQNPRHLVRRRGQEARLRCSPMKGHSHVYWYRQLPEEGLKFMVYLQKENIIDESGMPKERFSAEFPKEGPSILRIQQVVRGDSAAYFCASSPDQYYEQYFGPGTRLTVT.

The V call is TRBV6-5, the J call TRBJ1-1; D is undetermined. Trimming shortened V by 6 bases and J by 3 bases, and 14 bases separated the two germline ends. The CDR3 extends over 14 amino acids. CDR1 and CDR2 from the germline V gene are MNHEY and SVGAGI. Here the CDR3 DNA reads TGTGCCAGCAGGTCCTTTCGTGCGGACACTGAAGCTTTCTTT. It translates to CASRSFRADTEAFF.

Details on this clone: A junction end diverges from the germline sequence, so it may reflect a read error. This chain joins TRBV7-7 and TRBJ2-3, with a possible D match to TRBD1 (5 bases). Germline V gene data show CDR1 as SSHAT and CDR2 as FNYEAQ (reference sequence). The CDR3 contains 15 residues. CDR3 sequence: CASSLGQGPTDTQYF. The CDR3 bases are TGTGCTAGCAGCTTAGGTCAGGGCCCCACAGATACGCAGTATTTT.

Here the CDR3 DNA reads TGTGCCAGCAGCTCGACAGGGTCTGGAAACACCATATATTTT. It translates to CASSSTGSGNTIYF. The chain carries TRBV7-9 and TRBJ1-3; 7 bases are shared with TRBD1. The CDR3 contains 14 residues. Germline V CDR1 and CDR2: SEHNR, FQNEAQ (reference sequence). V was pared by 4 bases and J by 1 base, with 1 base of the junction left unmatched.